These 20 T cell receptor beta chains were all obtained from the same sample, sequenced in a study of cytomegalovirus exposure and HLA in healthy donors. PCR used 60 Vbeta primers and 13 Jbeta primers. Profiling relied on immunoSEQ multiplex PCR, and the TCRdb table lists in-frame clones only, not all of them. The sample has roughly 140,000 clones, nearly 80% seen once. The sample consisted of PBMCs. These receptors all stem from a male donor in good health and CMV-seronegative.

The rearrangement uses TRBV28 and TRBJ2-7; D remains unclear. Germline V gene data show CDR1 as MDHEN and CDR2 as SYDVKM. The V and J ends lost 4 bases and 1 base respectively, with 14 bases between them. The CDR3 has 15 residues. The CDR3 bases are TGTGCCAGCAGTTCACCCCAGACTCTTTCCTACGAGCAGTACTTC. Translation gives CASSSPQTLSYEQYF.

The gene calls are TRBV12-5 and TRBJ2-3, with D uncertain. The length of the CDR3 is 17 residues. Germline-derived CDR1 and CDR2 are LGHNT and FRNRAP. V shed 4 bases and J shed 5 bases, with 22 bases lying between them. CDR3 sequence (DNA): TGTGCTAGTGGTTCGGTAAGAAAACTTTACCGACAAGATACGCAGTATTTT. Translating gives CASGSVRKLYRQDTQYF.

The V gene is TRBV30, the J gene TRBJ1-2, with 7 bases fitting TRBD1. This CDR3 is built from 12 residues. Germline lookup yields CDR1 GTSNPN and CDR2 SVGIG (reference sequence). The ends lost 5 bases at V and 7 bases at J; junction bases unmatched: 7. The CDR3: CAWSQGLGGYTF. DNA for the CDR3: TGTGCCTGGTCACAGGGGTTGGGTGGCTACACCTTC.

This sequence joins TRBV4-1 and TRBJ1-5; a possible D gene is TRBD1 (6 bases). The ends were cut back, 3 bases at V and 6 bases at J, with 15 bases in the middle. Germline-derived CDR1 and CDR2 are MGHRA and YSYEKL. The CDR3 has 15 residues. The DNA for the CDR3 is TGCGCCAGCAGCCAGTATGTAGCGGGGGCTCAGCCCCAGCATTTT. This gives the protein CASSQYVAGAQPQHF.

This chain joins TRBV7-6 and TRBJ2-3, with TRBD1 matching 10 bases. The junction had 5 bases not matched to a gene; V was cut back by 1 base and J by 4 bases. The germline V gene has CDR1 SGHVS and CDR2 FNYEAQ. The CDR3 consists of 16 residues. CDR3 DNA: TGTGCCAGCAGCTTAGGGGTGACAGGGGGCTCAGATACGCAGTATTTT. Translation: CASSLGVTGGSDTQYF. Filled out from reference TRBV7-6 and TRBJ2-3, the complete variable domain reads GAGVSQSPRYKVTKRGQDVALRCDPISGHVSLYWYRQALGQGPEFLTYFNYEAQQDKSGLPNDRFSAERPEGSISTLTIQRTEQRDSAMYRCASSLGVTGGSDTQYFGPGTRLTVL.

The rearrangement links TRBV4-1 to TRBJ1-6; perhaps TRBD1 as D (6 bases). CDR1 and CDR2 from the germline V gene are MGHRA and YSYEKL. V was trimmed by 4 bases and J by 0 bases, leaving 19 bases between them. CDR3 size: 19 residues. CDR3 DNA sequence: TGCGCCAGCAGCCCGGAGGGGGGGGGTCCGAGCTCCTATAATTCACCCCTCCACTTT. Translating it yields CASSPEGGGPSSYNSPLHF.

This chain joins TRBV30 and TRBJ1-2; no clear D gene. The ends were cut back, 3 bases at V and 8 bases at J, with 16 bases in the middle. This CDR3 is 13 amino acids long. Germline V CDR1 and CDR2: GTSNPN, SVGIG (reference sequence). The CDR3 region has the DNA TGTGCCTGGAGGAGGCCCTCAGCGGGGGGCTACACCTTC. Translation: CAWRRPSAGGYTF.

The CDR3 DNA is TGTGCCAGCAGCTTACAGGGGGGCGTCTACGAGCAGTACTTC. Protein: CASSLQGGVYEQYF. The gene calls are TRBV7-9 and TRBJ2-7, with a weak D call TRBD1 (7 bases). From germline, CDR1 is SEHNR and CDR2 FQNEAQ (reference sequence). The CDR3 spans 14 residues. V lost 2 bases and J lost 3, with 11 bases in between.

This chain uses TRBV6-5 with TRBJ1-2; 7 bases align to TRBD1. The germline gives CDR1 MNHEY, CDR2 SVGAGI. V gave up 0 bases and J gave up 7 bases; unmatched junction bases: 8. This CDR3 comprises 15 residues. The CDR3 reads CASSYSRGGTGGYTF. In DNA form, the CDR3 reads TGTGCCAGCAGTTACTCGAGAGGGGGCACTGGTGGCTACACCTTC.

V gene TRBV11-2 combines with J gene TRBJ1-2; D possibly corresponds to TRBD1 (5 bases). V lost 1 base and J lost 5, with 14 bases in between. Germline CDR1 and CDR2: SGHAT and FQNNGV. CDR3 length: 15 residues. For the CDR3, the DNA is TGTGCCAGCAGCTTAGGGTCGGGGGTCGGGTATGGCTACACCTTC. Translating it yields CASSLGSGVGYGYTF.

The J gene is TRBJ1-1, the V gene TRBV19; 7 bases agree with TRBD1. V was pared by 5 bases and J by 6 bases, with 6 bases of the junction left unmatched. CDR1 LNHDA and CDR2 SQIVND come from the germline V gene (reference sequence). This CDR3 spans 13 amino acids. CDR3 loop: CASSAGGFSEAFF. The DNA for the CDR3 is TGTGCCAGTAGTGCAGGGGGTTTCTCTGAAGCTTTCTTT.

With regard to this clone: Germline and junction disagree at one end, which may indicate a read error. This CDR3 is also generated by other DNA sequences in the sample. The V gene is TRBV4-2, the J gene TRBJ1-1; perhaps TRBD1 as D (6 bases). The germline V gene encodes CDR1 LGHNA and CDR2 YNFKEQ. The CDR3 consists of 16 residues. CDR3 DNA sequence: TGTGCGAGCAGCCAAACGGACAGTCCGAAGGGCACTGAAGCTTTCTTT. Translated, it gives CASSQTDSPKGTEAFF.

J is TRBJ2-7 and V is TRBV29-1; TRBD2 is a possible D gene (6 bases). V was trimmed by 7 bases and J by 6 bases, leaving 13 bases between them. The CDR3 consists of 11 residues. Germline loops: CDR1 SQVTM, CDR2 ANQGSEA. The CDR3 DNA reads as TGCAGCGCCGGCGGGGAAAGCGAGCAGTACTTC. This encodes CSAGGESEQYF.

This chain connects TRBV18 to TRBJ1-5; a possible D gene is TRBD1 (6 bases). From germline, CDR1 is KGHSH and CDR2 LQKENI. The CDR3 covers 15 residues. Trimming took off 6 bases at V and 5 bases at J, with 17 bases between the two ends. The CDR3 DNA reads as TGTGCCAGCTCCGTCAGGGGCAGGGTGGATCAGCCCCAGCATTTT. Its protein product is CASSVRGRVDQPQHF.

V is TRBV11-2 and J is TRBJ2-3; possible D gene TRBD2, 7 bases. The CDR3 is made up of 19 amino acids. Germline loops: CDR1 SGHAT, CDR2 FQNNGV. V gave up 2 bases and J gave up 2 bases, with 23 bases separating them. The DNA of the CDR3 is TGTGCCAGCAGCTTAAGGTTCCGGCGGGGGCGGCTGGACACAGATACGCAGTATTTT. Its translation is CASSLRFRRGRLDTDTQYF. Based on the CDR3 plus reference TRBV11-2 and TRBJ2-3, the full variable domain is EAGVAQSPRYKIIEKRQSVAFWCNPISGHATLYWYQQILGQGPKLLIQFQNNGVVDDSQLPKDRFSAERLKGVDSTLKIQPAKLEDSAVYLCASSLRFRRGRLDTDTQYFGPGTRLTVL.

The chain is built from TRBV11-2 and TRBJ2-3, with a weak D call TRBD1 (6 bases). There are 15 residues in the CDR3. The germline CDR1 and CDR2 sequences are SGHAT and FQNNGV. V lost 6 bases to trimming and J lost 5 bases, with 18 bases between them. CDR3 protein: CASRSLGAVGDTQYF. The CDR3 DNA reads as TGTGCCAGCAGATCGCTGGGGGCAGTAGGAGATACGCAGTATTTT.

V and J are TRBV4-2 and TRBJ1-1; no definite D call. The CDR3 covers 13 residues. The germline V gene has CDR1 LGHNA and CDR2 YNFKEQ. V was trimmed by 1 base and J by 1 base, leaving 4 bases between them. This CDR3 is CASSQGANTEAFF. CDR3 coding DNA: TGTGCCAGCAGCCAAGGGGCGAACACTGAAGCTTTCTTT.

This clone was seen just once. The chain employs TRBV6-5 and TRBJ1-4, with 7 bases identical to TRBD1. V lost 2 bases to trimming and J lost 9 bases; unmatched junction nucleotides: 12. CDR3 size: 16 residues. CDR1 is MNHEY, CDR2 SVGAGI, per germline. CDR3 protein: CASSYGRTGGQKKLFF. The CDR3, as DNA: TGTGCCAGCAGTTACGGACGGACAGGCGGTCAGAAAAAACTGTTTTTT.

The rearrangement joins TRBV5-8 to TRBJ2-3; TRBD1 matches at 7 bases. This CDR3 region has 15 residues. The germline V gene encodes CDR1 SGHTS and CDR2 YDEGEE. Germline trimming cut 3 bases from V and 5 bases from J; bases unmatched to any gene: 9. CDR3 residues: CASSSETGWGDTQYF. As DNA, the CDR3 is TGTGCCAGCAGCTCCGAGACAGGGTGGGGAGATACGCAGTATTTT. The entire variable domain, with the rest obtained from reference TRBV5-8 and TRBJ2-3, is as follows: EAGVTQSPTHLIKTRGQQATLRCSPISGHTSVYWYQQALGLGLQFLLWYDEGEERNRGNFPPRFSGRQFPNYSSELNVNALELEDSALYLCASSSETGWGDTQYFGPGTRLTVL.

This chain joins TRBV19 and TRBJ2-4; D is uncertain. V was pared by 5 bases and J by 2 bases, with 7 bases between. Germline V lookup: CDR1 LNHDA, CDR2 SQIVND (reference sequence). The CDR3 sequence is 13 residues long. CDR3 DNA sequence: TGTGCCAGTAGTGACACCCCCAAAAACATTCAGTACTTC. It is translated as CASSDTPKNIQYF. Complete variable domain (other parts from reference TRBV19 and TRBJ2-4): DGGITQSPKYLFRKEGQNVTLSCEQNLNHDAMYWYRQDPGQGLRLIYYSQIVNDFQKGDIAEGYSVSREKKESFPLTVTSAQKNPTAFYLCASSDTPKNIQYFGAGTRLSVL.